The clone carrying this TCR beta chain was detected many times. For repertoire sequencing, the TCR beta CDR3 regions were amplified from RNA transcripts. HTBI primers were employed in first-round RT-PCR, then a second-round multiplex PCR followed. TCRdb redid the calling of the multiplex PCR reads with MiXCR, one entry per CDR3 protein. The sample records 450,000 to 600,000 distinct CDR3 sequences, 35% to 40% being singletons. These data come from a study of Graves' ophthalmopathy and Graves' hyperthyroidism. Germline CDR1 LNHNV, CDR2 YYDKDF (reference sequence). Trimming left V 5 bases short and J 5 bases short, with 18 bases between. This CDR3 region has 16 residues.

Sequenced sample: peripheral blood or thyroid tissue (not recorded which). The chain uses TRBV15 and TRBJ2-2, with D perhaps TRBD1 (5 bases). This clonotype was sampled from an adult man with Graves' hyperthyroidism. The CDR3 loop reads CATSRTGAGRTGELFF. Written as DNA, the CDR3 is TGTGCCACCAGCCGAACTGGGGCAGGGCGGACCGGGGAGCTGTTTTTT.